This TCR beta chain was obtained from a study of spatial heterogeneity in lung cancer. Turning to the study itself: In tumor regions TCR transcript counts correlated strongly with a matched bulk RNA-seq T cell module score. The study's findings and limits: Tracking of tumor mutation counts was seen in expanded intratumoral alpha and beta TCR counts.

This clonotype is medium-sized by share. The antigen remains undetermined. Sample time point: sample taken at primary tumor resection. A total of fewer than 80 untreated early-stage non-small cell lung cancer patients served as donors. Whole RNA obtained from tumor, nontumor lung or frozen PBMC underwent sequencing without sorting. V gave up 6 bases and J gave up 6 bases; unmatched junction bases: 5. CDR3 size: 14 residues. CDR1 is WSHSY, CDR2 SAAADI, per germline. MiXCR was run by TCRdb on the 5' RACE reads, yielding one entry per CDR3 protein. This table holds fewer than 15,000 distinct CDR3 sequences, around 3.1% found once.

Sequenced material: lung tumor tissue, taken at surgery. The sequence was obtained from a male donor with early-stage non-small cell lung cancer. V gene TRBV10-2 combines with J gene TRBJ1-2; 12 nucleotides align to TRBD1. For the CDR3, the DNA is TGCGCCAGCAGCACCGGGACAGGGGGCAATGGCTACACCTTC. It yields the protein CASSTGTGGNGYTF.